Included here is one TCR beta chain sequence, with context. TCRdb ran MiXCR on the RT-PCR reads and lists one entry per CDR3 protein. The profile shows a few hundred thousand distinct CDR3 sequences, about 10% of them singletons. The sample belongs to a study of response to subunit inactivated influenza vaccine. The trim removed 8 bases at V and 10 bases at J, leaving 9 bases unmatched. The CDR3 has 14 residues. The germline V gene encodes CDR1 MNHEY and CDR2 SVGEGT. The chain joins TRBV6-2 or TRBV6-3 to TRBJ2-1; 12 bases match TRBD1. The TCR comes from a man aged 50 to 60 who received an inactivated influenza vaccine. Source: PBMCs from blood, taken roughly 6 weeks after vaccination. The CDR3, as DNA: TGTGCCAGCGGACGGGACAGGGGGCTTGAAGAGCAGTTCTTC. Translating it yields CASGRDRGLEEQFF.